This T cell receptor beta chain was identified in a study of sequential checkpoint blockade in melanoma. Overall study context: After nivolumab or ipilimumab alone, about 22 patients had week-13 rebiopsies.

The treatment is: randomized to nivolumab then ipilimumab (arm A) or the reverse (arm B). CDR3 size: 15 residues. Germline-derived CDR1 and CDR2 are MNHGY and SAAAGT. The ends were cut back, 6 bases at V and 0 bases at J, with 12 bases in the middle. Profiling relied on immunoSEQ multiplex PCR, and the TCRdb table lists in-frame clones only, not all of them. Counted here are 3,500 to 4,500 clones, around a third occurring once; the ten biggest clones make up about 31%. This specimen was tumor tissue (inferred from file names), taken from a patient given nivolumab and ipilimumab in sequence. V and J are TRBV6-8 and TRBJ2-4; D possibly corresponds to TRBD2 (5 bases). This TCR was recovered from a human donor with melanoma. The CDR3, as DNA: TGTGCCAGCAGCGTGGGGAGATCAGCCAAAAACATTCAGTACTTC. Amino acid sequence: CASSVGRSAKNIQYF.